This T cell receptor beta chain was found in a study of cytomegalovirus exposure and HLA in healthy donors. Germline V gene sequence: CDR1 MDHEN, CDR2 SYDVKM. The junction had 8 bases not matched to a gene; V was cut back by 8 bases and J by 2 bases. The CDR3 is 14 amino acids. Amplification used 60 Vbeta primers and 13 Jbeta primers. Some clones are missing from TCRdb's copy, which holds only in-frame ones; the method was immunoSEQ multiplex PCR. Of fewer than 200,000 clones in the sample, about 82% were seen once. The TCR was taken from a female donor in good health and CMV-seronegative. V gene TRBV28 combines with J gene TRBJ2-7; 8 nucleotides agree with TRBD1. What was sequenced was PBMCs. The CDR3 sequence is CASFRQGRPYEQYF. The DNA of the CDR3 is TGTGCCAGCTTTAGACAGGGGAGGCCCTACGAGCAGTACTTC.